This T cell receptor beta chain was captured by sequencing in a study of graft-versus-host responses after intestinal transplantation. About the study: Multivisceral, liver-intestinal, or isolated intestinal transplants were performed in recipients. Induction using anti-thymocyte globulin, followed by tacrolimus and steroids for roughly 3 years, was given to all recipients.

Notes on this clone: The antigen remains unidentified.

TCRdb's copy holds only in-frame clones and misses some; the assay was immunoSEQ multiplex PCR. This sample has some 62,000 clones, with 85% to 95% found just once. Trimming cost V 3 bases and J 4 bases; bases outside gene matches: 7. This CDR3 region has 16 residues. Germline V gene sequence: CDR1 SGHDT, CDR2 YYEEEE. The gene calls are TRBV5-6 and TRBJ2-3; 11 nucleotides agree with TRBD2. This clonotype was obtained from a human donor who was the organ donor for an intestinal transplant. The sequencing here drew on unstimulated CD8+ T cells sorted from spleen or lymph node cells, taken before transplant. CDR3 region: CASSSLAGGSSDTQYF. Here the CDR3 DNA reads TGTGCCAGCAGCTCGCTAGCGGGAGGTAGCTCAGATACGCAGTATTTT. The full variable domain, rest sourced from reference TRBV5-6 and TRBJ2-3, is DAGVTQSPTHLIKTRGQQVTLRCSPKSGHDTVSWYQQALGQGPQFIFQYYEEEERQRGNFPDRFSGHQFPNYSSELNVNALLLGDSALYLCASSSLAGGSSDTQYFGPGTRLTVL.